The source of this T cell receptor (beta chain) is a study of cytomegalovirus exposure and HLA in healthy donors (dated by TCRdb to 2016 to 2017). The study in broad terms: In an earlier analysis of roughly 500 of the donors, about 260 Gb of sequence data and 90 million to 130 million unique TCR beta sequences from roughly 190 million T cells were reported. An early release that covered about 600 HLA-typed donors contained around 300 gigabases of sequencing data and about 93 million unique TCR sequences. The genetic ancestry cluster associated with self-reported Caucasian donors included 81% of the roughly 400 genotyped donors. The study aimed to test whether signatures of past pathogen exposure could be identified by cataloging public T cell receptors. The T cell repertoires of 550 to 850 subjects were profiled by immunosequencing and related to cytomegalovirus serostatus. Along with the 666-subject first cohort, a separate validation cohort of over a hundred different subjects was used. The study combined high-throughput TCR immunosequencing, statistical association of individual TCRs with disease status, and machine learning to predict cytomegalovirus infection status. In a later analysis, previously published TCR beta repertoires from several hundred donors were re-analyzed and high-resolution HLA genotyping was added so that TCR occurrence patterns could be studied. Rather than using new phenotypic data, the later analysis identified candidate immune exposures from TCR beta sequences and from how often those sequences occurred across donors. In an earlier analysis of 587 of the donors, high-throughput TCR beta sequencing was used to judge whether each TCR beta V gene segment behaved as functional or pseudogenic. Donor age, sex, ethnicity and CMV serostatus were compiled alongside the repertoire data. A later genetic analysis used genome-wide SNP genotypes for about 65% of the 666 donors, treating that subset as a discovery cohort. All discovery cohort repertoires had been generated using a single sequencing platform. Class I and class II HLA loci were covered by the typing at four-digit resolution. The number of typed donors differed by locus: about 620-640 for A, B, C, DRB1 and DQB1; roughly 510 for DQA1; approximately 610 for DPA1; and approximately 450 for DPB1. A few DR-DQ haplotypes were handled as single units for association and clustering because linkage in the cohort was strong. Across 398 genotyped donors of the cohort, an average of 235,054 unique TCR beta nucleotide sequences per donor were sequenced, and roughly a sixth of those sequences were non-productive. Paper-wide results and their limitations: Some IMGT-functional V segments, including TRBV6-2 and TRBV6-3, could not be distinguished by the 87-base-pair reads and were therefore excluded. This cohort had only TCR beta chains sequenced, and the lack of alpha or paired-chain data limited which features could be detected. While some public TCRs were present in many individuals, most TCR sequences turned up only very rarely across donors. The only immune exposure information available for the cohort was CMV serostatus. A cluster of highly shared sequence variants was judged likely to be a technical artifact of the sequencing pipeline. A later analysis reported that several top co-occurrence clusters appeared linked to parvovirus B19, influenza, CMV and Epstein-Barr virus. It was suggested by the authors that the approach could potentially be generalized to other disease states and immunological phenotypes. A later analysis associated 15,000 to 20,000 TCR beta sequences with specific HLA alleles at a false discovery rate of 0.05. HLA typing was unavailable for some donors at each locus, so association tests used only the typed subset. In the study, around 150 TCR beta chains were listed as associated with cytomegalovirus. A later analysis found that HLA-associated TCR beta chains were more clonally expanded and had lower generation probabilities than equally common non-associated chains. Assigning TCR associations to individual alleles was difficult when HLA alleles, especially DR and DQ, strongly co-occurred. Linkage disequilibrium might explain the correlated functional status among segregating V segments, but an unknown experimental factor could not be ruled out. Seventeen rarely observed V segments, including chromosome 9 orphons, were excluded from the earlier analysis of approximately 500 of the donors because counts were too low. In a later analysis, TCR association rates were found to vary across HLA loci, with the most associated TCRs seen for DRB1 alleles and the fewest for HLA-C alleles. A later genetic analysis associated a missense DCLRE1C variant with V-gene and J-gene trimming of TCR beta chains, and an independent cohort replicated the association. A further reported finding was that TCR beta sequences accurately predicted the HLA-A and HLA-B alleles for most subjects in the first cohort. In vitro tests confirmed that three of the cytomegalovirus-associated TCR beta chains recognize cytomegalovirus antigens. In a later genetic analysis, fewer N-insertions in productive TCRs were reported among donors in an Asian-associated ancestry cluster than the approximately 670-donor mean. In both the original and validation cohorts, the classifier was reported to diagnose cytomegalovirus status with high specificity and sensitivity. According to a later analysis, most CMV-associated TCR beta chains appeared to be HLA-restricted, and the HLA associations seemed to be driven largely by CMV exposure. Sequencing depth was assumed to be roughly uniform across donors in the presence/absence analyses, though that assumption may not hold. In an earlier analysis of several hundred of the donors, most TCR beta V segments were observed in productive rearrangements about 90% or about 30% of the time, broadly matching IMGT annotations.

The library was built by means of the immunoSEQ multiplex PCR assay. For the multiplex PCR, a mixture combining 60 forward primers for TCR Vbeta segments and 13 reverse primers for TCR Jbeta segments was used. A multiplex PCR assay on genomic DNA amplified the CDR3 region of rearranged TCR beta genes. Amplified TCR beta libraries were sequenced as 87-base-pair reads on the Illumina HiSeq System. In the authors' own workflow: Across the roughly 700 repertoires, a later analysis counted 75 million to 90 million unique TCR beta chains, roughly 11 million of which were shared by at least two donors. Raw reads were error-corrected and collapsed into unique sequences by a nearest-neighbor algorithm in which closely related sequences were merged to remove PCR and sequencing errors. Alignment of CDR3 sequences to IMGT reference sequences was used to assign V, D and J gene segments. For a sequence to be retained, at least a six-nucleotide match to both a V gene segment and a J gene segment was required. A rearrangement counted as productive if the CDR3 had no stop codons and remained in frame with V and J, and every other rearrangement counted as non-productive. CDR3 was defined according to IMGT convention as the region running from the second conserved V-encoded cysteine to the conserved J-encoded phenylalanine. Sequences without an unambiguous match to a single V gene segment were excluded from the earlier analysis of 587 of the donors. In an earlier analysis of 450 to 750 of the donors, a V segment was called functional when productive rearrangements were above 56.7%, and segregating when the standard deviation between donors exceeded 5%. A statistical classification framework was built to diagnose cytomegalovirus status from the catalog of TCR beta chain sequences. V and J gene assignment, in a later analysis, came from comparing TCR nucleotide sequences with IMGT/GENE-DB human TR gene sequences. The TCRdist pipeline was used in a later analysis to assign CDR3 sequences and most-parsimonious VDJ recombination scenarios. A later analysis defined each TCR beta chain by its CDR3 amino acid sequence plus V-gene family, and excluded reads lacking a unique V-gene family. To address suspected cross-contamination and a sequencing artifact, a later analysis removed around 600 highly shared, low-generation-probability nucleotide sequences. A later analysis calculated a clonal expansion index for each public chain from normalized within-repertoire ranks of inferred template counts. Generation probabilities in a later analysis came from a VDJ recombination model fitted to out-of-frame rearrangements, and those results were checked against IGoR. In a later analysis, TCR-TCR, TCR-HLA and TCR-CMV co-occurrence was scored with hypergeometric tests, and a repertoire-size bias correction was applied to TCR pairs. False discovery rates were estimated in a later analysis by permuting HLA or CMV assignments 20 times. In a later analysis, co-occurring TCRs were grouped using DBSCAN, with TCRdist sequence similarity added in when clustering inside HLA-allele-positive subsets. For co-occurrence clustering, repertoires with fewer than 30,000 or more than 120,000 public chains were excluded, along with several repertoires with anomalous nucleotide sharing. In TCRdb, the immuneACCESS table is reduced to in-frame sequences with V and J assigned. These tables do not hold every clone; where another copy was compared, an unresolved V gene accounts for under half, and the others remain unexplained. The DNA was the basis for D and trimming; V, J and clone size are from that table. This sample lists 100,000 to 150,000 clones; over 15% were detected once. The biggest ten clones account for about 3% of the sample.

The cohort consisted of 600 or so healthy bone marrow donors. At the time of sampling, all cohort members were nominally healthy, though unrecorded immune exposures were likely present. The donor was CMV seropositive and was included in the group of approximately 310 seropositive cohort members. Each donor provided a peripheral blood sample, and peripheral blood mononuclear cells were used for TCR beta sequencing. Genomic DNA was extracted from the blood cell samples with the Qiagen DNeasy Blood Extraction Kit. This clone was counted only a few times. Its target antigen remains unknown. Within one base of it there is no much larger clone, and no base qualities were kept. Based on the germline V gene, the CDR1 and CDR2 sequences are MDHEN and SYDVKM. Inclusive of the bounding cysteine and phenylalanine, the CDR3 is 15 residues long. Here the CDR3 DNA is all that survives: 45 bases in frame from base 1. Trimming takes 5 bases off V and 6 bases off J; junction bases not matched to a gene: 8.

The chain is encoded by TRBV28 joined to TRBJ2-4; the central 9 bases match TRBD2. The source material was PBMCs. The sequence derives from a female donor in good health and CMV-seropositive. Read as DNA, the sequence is TGTGCCAGCAGTGGAAGCGGGGGGCTTGTAAACATTCAGTACTTC. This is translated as CASSGSGGLVNIQYF.